The present T cell receptor beta chain was sequenced within a study of T cell responses to AZD1222 COVID-19 vaccine. Study results and limitations: Only 5 to 7 AZD1222 recipients tested seropositive at baseline. No day 14 peak samples; only post-peak repertoires were characterized.

The CDR3 covers 14 residues. CDR1 is SGDLS, CDR2 YYNGEE, per germline. The V end was cut by 1 base, the J end by 6 bases, with 11 bases between. On this clone: The target antigen is unknown.

Sequencing was performed with immunoSEQ multiplex PCR; in TCRdb, only in-frame clones are kept and a portion is missing. The sample consists of around 130,000 clones, about 90% of them appearing once. The specimen comprised peripheral blood, sampled on day 0 of AZD1222 vaccination. This chain connects TRBV9 to TRBJ2-1, with D tentatively TRBD1 (6 bases). The clonotype comes from an adult in good health. This chain's CDR3 is CASSVSGAGNEQFF. The CDR3 bases are TGTGCCAGCAGCGTATCAGGGGCGGGCAATGAGCAGTTCTTC.